The 8 T cell receptor beta chains listed next were all sequenced from one sample in a study of T cells in localized non-small cell lung cancer. TCRdb keeps only in-frame clones here, not all; method: immunoSEQ multiplex PCR. The sample has fewer than 40,000 clones; roughly 93% are singletons. This specimen consisted of peripheral blood, obtained before any cancer treatment. The receptor source for this set is a female donor at least 60 years old with stage I lung adenocarcinoma.

The chain is built from TRBV19 and TRBJ1-1; D gene ambiguous. This CDR3 comprises 13 residues. Trimming stripped 7 bases from V and 0 bases from J, with 9 bases between. CDR1 is LNHDA and CDR2 is SQIVND in the germline V gene (reference sequence). CDR3 coding DNA: TGTGCCAGTAAAGAGGGCCTGAACACTGAAGCTTTCTTT. Translated: CASKEGLNTEAFF.

DNA for the CDR3: TGTGCCATCAGTGAGTCAGGGTGGGGGAATCAGCCCCAGCATTTT. Translation: CAISESGWGNQPQHF. This chain links TRBV10-3 with TRBJ1-5; maybe TRBD1 (5 bases). CDR3 length: 15 amino acids. Germline CDR1 and CDR2: ENHRY and SYGVKD. V was pared by 0 bases and J by 4 bases, with 10 bases between.

The chain employs TRBV20-1 and TRBJ1-2, with D hard to call. Germline-derived CDR1 and CDR2 are DFQATT and SNEGSKA (reference sequence). CDR3 length equals 10 residues. The V end lost 1 base, the J end lost 12 bases, and 9 bases lay between the germline ends. The CDR3 loop is CSARAEENTF. The CDR3 bases are TGCAGTGCTAGAGCGGAAGAGAACACCTTC.

CDR3 sequence: CASSALPGNQETQYF. As DNA, the CDR3 is TGTGCCAGTAGTGCCCTACCGGGAAACCAAGAGACCCAGTACTTC. The chain uses TRBV19 and TRBJ2-5, with D possibly TRBD2 on 5 matching bases. This CDR3 comprises 15 residues. The V gene's germline CDR1 is LNHDA and CDR2 SQIVND (reference sequence). V was clipped by 5 bases and J by 0 bases, with 13 bases between them.

The DNA for the CDR3 is TGCGCCAGCAGCCTGCCTCCAGGGGGTAGCACTGAAGCTTTCTTT. This translates into CASSLPPGGSTEAFF. This chain connects TRBV4-1 to TRBJ1-1; 7 bases match TRBD1. Trimming took 4 bases from V and 4 from J; bases not matched to a gene: 9. The CDR3 extends over 15 amino acids. In germline, CDR1 is MGHRA, CDR2 YSYEKL.

This chain links TRBV5-1 with TRBJ1-2; D is possibly TRBD1 (5 bases). With 0 bases removed from V and 5 bases from J, the gap between germline ends came to 8 bases. The CDR3 extends over 13 amino acids. Germline V gives CDR1 SGHRS, CDR2 YFSETQ. The CDR3, as DNA: TGCGCCAGCAGCTTGGATGGGGGTTATGGCTACACCTTC. Translating gives CASSLDGGYGYTF.

V usage is TRBV11-2 and J usage is TRBJ1-1; D is possibly TRBD1 (5 bases). Trimming took off 1 base at V and 1 base at J, with 7 bases between the two ends. The germline V gene encodes CDR1 SGHAT and CDR2 FQNNGV. There are 14 residues in the CDR3. The CDR3 reads CASSLVRGNTEAFF. For the CDR3, the DNA is TGTGCCAGCAGCTTAGTAAGGGGGAACACTGAAGCTTTCTTT.

This chain links TRBV19 with TRBJ2-2; 12 bases fit TRBD2. CDR1 LNHDA and CDR2 SQIVND come from the germline V gene (reference sequence). The CDR3 loop spans 16 amino acids. Trimming at V came to 3 bases and at J to 3 bases, leaving 2 bases not matched to a gene. The CDR3 protein is CASSILAGGHTGELFF. CDR3 DNA: TGTGCCAGTAGTATTCTAGCGGGGGGGCACACCGGGGAGCTGTTTTTT.